This is a list of T cell receptor beta chains from one sample in a study of PD-1 blockade in classical Hodgkin lymphoma. The protocol was immunoSEQ multiplex PCR, while the TCRdb copy is restricted to in-frame clones and leaves out a portion. The table has around 9,700 clones, about 82% seen once. This specimen was peripheral blood mononuclear cells (PBMCs), taken before the fourth cycle of nivolumab. The source is a human donor with classical Hodgkin lymphoma. CDR3s include the opening cysteine and the closing phenylalanine or tryptophan. D genes are given only for firm matches. Rows give clone size only sometimes, using once, few, many, or a class for an expanded clone.

D gene: -
J gene: TRBJ2-2
V gene: TRBV4-1
clone size: -
CDR3 DNA: TGCGCCAGCAGCCATAGGCGTGGCGGGAAGAGCACCGGGGAGCTGTTTTTT
CDR3 protein: CASSHRRGGKSTGELFF

D gene: -
J gene: TRBJ1-2
V gene: TRBV9
clone size: -
CDR3 DNA: TGTGCCAGCAGCGGCGCTTCAGGCTCTGGGGGCTACACCTTC
CDR3 protein: CASSGASGSGGYTF

D gene: TRBD1
J gene: TRBJ2-7
V gene: TRBV7-6
clone size: -
CDR3 DNA: TGTGCCAGCAGCCCTTATACAGGGGCCTACGAGCAGTACTTC
CDR3 protein: CASSPYTGAYEQYF

D gene: -
J gene: TRBJ2-1
V gene: TRBV4-1
clone size: once
CDR3 DNA: TGCGCCAGCAGCCAATTTAGGGACCAGCAGTTCTTC
CDR3 protein: CASSQFRDQQFF

D gene: -
J gene: TRBJ2-1
V gene: TRBV9
clone size: -
CDR3 DNA: TGTGCCAGCAGCGCGGGCAGGGCCCTGATCAATGAGCAGTTCTTC
CDR3 protein: CASSAGRALINEQFF

D gene: TRBD2
J gene: TRBJ2-3
V gene: TRBV19
clone size: -
CDR3 DNA: TGTGCCACAGGGACTAGCGGGGAGAGGGCGCAGTATTTT
CDR3 protein: CATGTSGERAQYF

D gene: -
J gene: TRBJ2-7
V gene: TRBV7-9
clone size: -
CDR3 DNA: TGTGCCAGCAGCTTAGGAGAAACCCCCTACGAGCAGTACTTC
CDR3 protein: CASSLGETPYEQYF

D gene: -
J gene: TRBJ2-3
V gene: TRBV12-2
clone size: -
CDR3 DNA: TGTGCAAGTCGCTTAGTGGACACAGATACGCAGTATTTT
CDR3 protein: CASRLVDTDTQYF

D gene: -
J gene: TRBJ2-4
V gene: TRBV20-1
clone size: -
CDR3 DNA: TGCAGTGCTCCAAAAAACATTCAGTACTTC
CDR3 protein: CSAPKNIQYF

D gene: -
J gene: TRBJ2-7
V gene: TRBV30
clone size: -
CDR3 DNA: TGTGCCTGGGGCGGGGAGCAAACCTACGAGCAGTACTTC
CDR3 protein: CAWGGEQTYEQYF

D gene: TRBD2
J gene: TRBJ2-7
V gene: TRBV6-1
clone size: -
CDR3 DNA: TGTGCCAGCAGTGAAGCTGCGGGAGGGTCGAGCGAGCAGTACTTC
CDR3 protein: CASSEAAGGSSEQYF

D gene: -
J gene: TRBJ2-6
V gene: TRBV5-8
clone size: -
CDR3 DNA: TGTGCCAGCAGCTTGGATTCCCCCAGCTCTGGGGCCAACGTCCTGACTTTC
CDR3 protein: CASSLDSPSSGANVLTF

D gene: -
J gene: TRBJ1-2
V gene: TRBV5-1
clone size: -
CDR3 DNA: TGCGCCAGCAGCTCGCTCGGGGGGCGGGGCTACACCTTC
CDR3 protein: CASSSLGGRGYTF

D gene: TRBD2
J gene: TRBJ2-2
V gene: TRBV18
clone size: -
CDR3 DNA: TGTGCCAGCTCCCCCCCGGCGGCGGGAGGCGCGAACACCGGGGAGCTGTTTTTT
CDR3 protein: CASSPPAAGGANTGELFF

D gene: -
J gene: TRBJ1-1
V gene: TRBV6-5
clone size: once
CDR3 DNA: TGTGCCAGCAGTACCCAGGGTTTAGCTTTCTTT
CDR3 protein: CASSTQGLAFF

D gene: TRBD1
J gene: TRBJ2-5
V gene: TRBV10-3
clone size: once
CDR3 DNA: TGTGCCATCGCGGCCTCGATGACAGGGACAGAGACCCAGTACTTC
CDR3 protein: CAIAASMTGTETQYF

D gene: TRBD1
J gene: TRBJ1-4
V gene: TRBV5-1
clone size: -
CDR3 DNA: TGCGCCAGCAGCTTAGGGGGCAGGGAGAATGAAAAACTGTTTTTT
CDR3 protein: CASSLGGRENEKLFF

D gene: TRBD2
J gene: TRBJ2-2
V gene: TRBV11-2
clone size: -
CDR3 DNA: TGTGCCAGCAGCCCCCTGAAGAATAGCGGGATGGCGGGGGAGCTGTTTTTT
CDR3 protein: CASSPLKNSGMAGELFF

D gene: -
J gene: TRBJ1-2
V gene: TRBV9
clone size: -
CDR3 DNA: TGTGCCAGCAGCTCACAGGCCGCTAACTATGGCTACACCTTC
CDR3 protein: CASSSQAANYGYTF

D gene: -
J gene: TRBJ2-4
V gene: TRBV19
clone size: -
CDR3 DNA: TGTGCCAGTAGTATCACTGACAGAATCATAGCCAAAAACATTCAGTACTTC
CDR3 protein: CASSITDRIIAKNIQYF

D gene: -
J gene: TRBJ2-2
V gene: TRBV6-4
clone size: -
CDR3 DNA: TGTGCCAGCAGCAAAGTCTCCGGGGGTACCGGGGAGCTGTTTTTT
CDR3 protein: CASSKVSGGTGELFF

D gene: TRBD1
J gene: TRBJ1-2
V gene: TRBV5-6
clone size: -
CDR3 DNA: TGTGCCAGCAGCTTGGGGGACAGAAGCTACACCTTC
CDR3 protein: CASSLGDRSYTF

D gene: TRBD1
J gene: TRBJ2-7
V gene: TRBV30
clone size: -
CDR3 DNA: TGTGCCTGCTCAACCGGGACAGGCGCCTACGAGCAGTACTTC
CDR3 protein: CACSTGTGAYEQYF

D gene: TRBD2
J gene: TRBJ2-7
V gene: TRBV5-8
clone size: -
CDR3 DNA: TGTGCCAGCAGCTTGGACATCTGGCAGGGAGGGCGCTACGAGCAGTACTTC
CDR3 protein: CASSLDIWQGGRYEQYF

D gene: -
J gene: TRBJ2-7
V gene: TRBV7-9
clone size: -
CDR3 DNA: TGTGCCAGCAGCTTAGGTGTGTGGACGGACGCGGGCTTGGGGCAGTACTTC
CDR3 protein: CASSLGVWTDAGLGQYF

D gene: -
J gene: TRBJ1-4
V gene: TRBV19
clone size: -
CDR3 DNA: TGTGCCAGTAGTAGAACCGGGGCCATAGGTGAAAAACTGTTTTTT
CDR3 protein: CASSRTGAIGEKLFF

D gene: TRBD1
J gene: TRBJ2-7
V gene: TRBV7-2
clone size: -
CDR3 DNA: TGTGCCAGCAGCCATCGGACAGGGGACGAGCAGTACTTC
CDR3 protein: CASSHRTGDEQYF

D gene: TRBD2
J gene: TRBJ2-2
V gene: TRBV30
clone size: -
CDR3 DNA: TGTGCCTGGGATCCGGCTGGGACTAGCGGGAGAGCCCCCGGGGAGCTGTTTTTT
CDR3 protein: CAWDPAGTSGRAPGELFF

D gene: -
J gene: TRBJ1-2
V gene: TRBV6-1
clone size: -
CDR3 DNA: TGTGCCAGCAGTGAAACAGGCCTCCTAAATCATTATGGCTACACCTTC
CDR3 protein: CASSETGLLNHYGYTF

D gene: -
J gene: TRBJ1-5
V gene: TRBV28
clone size: -
CDR3 DNA: TGTGCCAGCAGTGGGCTAGTAGGGATCTATCAGCCCCAGCATTTT
CDR3 protein: CASSGLVGIYQPQHF

D gene: TRBD2
J gene: TRBJ2-3
V gene: TRBV7-8
clone size: once
CDR3 DNA: TGTGCCAGCAGCTTATCCCGCGGGGGGAAGGCTGGAGATACGCAGTATTTT
CDR3 protein: CASSLSRGGKAGDTQYF

D gene: TRBD1
J gene: TRBJ2-3
V gene: TRBV9
clone size: -
CDR3 DNA: TGTGCCAGCAGCGCACGCTCCTGGACAGGGAGCACAGATACGCAGTATTTT
CDR3 protein: CASSARSWTGSTDTQYF

D gene: -
J gene: TRBJ1-1
V gene: TRBV5-1
clone size: hyperexpanded
CDR3 DNA: TGCGCCAGCAGCTTGCTTAATCAGCCAGACACTGAAGCTTTCTTT
CDR3 protein: CASSLLNQPDTEAFF

D gene: -
J gene: TRBJ2-2
V gene: TRBV11-3
clone size: -
CDR3 DNA: TGTGCCAGCAGCTTAGGCTCCGGGGAGCTGTTTTTT
CDR3 protein: CASSLGSGELFF

D gene: TRBD2
J gene: TRBJ2-3
V gene: TRBV19
clone size: -
CDR3 DNA: TGTGCCAGTAGTAAGGGACTAGCGGGAGTTATAGATACGCAGTATTTT
CDR3 protein: CASSKGLAGVIDTQYF

D gene: -
J gene: TRBJ2-1
V gene: TRBV6-6
clone size: -
CDR3 DNA: TGTGCCAGCAGTTCTGGCTCCAACAATGAGCAGTTCTTC
CDR3 protein: CASSSGSNNEQFF

D gene: -
J gene: TRBJ2-7
V gene: TRBV28
clone size: -
CDR3 DNA: TGTGCCAACAGTTTTTCAGGGGTCAACGAGCAGTACTTC
CDR3 protein: CANSFSGVNEQYF

D gene: -
J gene: TRBJ2-7
V gene: TRBV7-7
clone size: -
CDR3 DNA: TGTGCCAGCAGCATCAATAGGGCGTACGAGCAGTACTTC
CDR3 protein: CASSINRAYEQYF

D gene: -
J gene: TRBJ2-7
V gene: TRBV20-1
clone size: -
CDR3 DNA: TGCAGTGCTAGAGAAAGTTACGAGCAGTACTTC
CDR3 protein: CSARESYEQYF

D gene: -
J gene: TRBJ2-1
V gene: TRBV10-1
clone size: -
CDR3 DNA: TGCGCCAGCACTCGGGACCATGGCGATGAGCAGTTCTTC
CDR3 protein: CASTRDHGDEQFF

D gene: -
J gene: TRBJ1-4
V gene: TRBV7-9
clone size: -
CDR3 DNA: TGTGCCAGCAGCTTAATGGCAGGTGAAAAACTGTTTTTT
CDR3 protein: CASSLMAGEKLFF

D gene: -
J gene: TRBJ2-1
V gene: TRBV5-4
clone size: -
CDR3 DNA: TGTGCCAGCAGCGGCGGCGGGACCACCTACAATGAGCAGTTCTTC
CDR3 protein: CASSGGGTTYNEQFF

D gene: -
J gene: TRBJ2-5
V gene: TRBV7-3
clone size: -
CDR3 DNA: TGTGCCAGCAGCTTAAAGGGAGAGGGGGCCCAGTACTTC
CDR3 protein: CASSLKGEGAQYF

D gene: TRBD1
J gene: TRBJ2-5
V gene: TRBV4-1
clone size: -
CDR3 DNA: TGCGCCAGCAGCCACAGGGGGATAGATTCGGAGACCCAGTACTTC
CDR3 protein: CASSHRGIDSETQYF

D gene: TRBD1
J gene: TRBJ2-7
V gene: TRBV5-1
clone size: few
CDR3 DNA: TGCGCCAGCAGCTCCTTGGACAGGACCTACGAGCAGTACTTC
CDR3 protein: CASSSLDRTYEQYF

D gene: -
J gene: TRBJ2-5
V gene: TRBV7-4
clone size: once
CDR3 DNA: TGTGCCAGCAGCTCATCGAAGGGGGGGCAAGAGACCCAGTACTTC
CDR3 protein: CASSSSKGGQETQYF

D gene: TRBD1
J gene: TRBJ2-1
V gene: TRBV2
clone size: -
CDR3 DNA: TGTGCCAGCAGTGGACAGGGTTACAATGAGCAGTTCTTC
CDR3 protein: CASSGQGYNEQFF